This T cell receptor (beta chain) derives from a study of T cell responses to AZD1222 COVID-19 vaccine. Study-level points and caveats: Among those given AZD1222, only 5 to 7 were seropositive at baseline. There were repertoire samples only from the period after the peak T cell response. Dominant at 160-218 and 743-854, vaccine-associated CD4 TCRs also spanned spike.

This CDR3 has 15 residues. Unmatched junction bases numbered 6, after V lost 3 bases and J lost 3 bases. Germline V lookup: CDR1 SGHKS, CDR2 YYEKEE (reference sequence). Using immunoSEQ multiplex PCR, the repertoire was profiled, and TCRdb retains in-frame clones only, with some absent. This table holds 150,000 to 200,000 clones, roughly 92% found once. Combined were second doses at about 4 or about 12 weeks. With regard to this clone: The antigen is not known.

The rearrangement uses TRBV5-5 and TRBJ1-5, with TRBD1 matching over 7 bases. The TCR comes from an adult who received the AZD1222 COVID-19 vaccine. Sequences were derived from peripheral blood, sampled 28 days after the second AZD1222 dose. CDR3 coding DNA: TGTGCCAGCAGCTCTACAGGGGACCCCAATCAGCCCCAGCATTTT. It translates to CASSSTGDPNQPQHF.